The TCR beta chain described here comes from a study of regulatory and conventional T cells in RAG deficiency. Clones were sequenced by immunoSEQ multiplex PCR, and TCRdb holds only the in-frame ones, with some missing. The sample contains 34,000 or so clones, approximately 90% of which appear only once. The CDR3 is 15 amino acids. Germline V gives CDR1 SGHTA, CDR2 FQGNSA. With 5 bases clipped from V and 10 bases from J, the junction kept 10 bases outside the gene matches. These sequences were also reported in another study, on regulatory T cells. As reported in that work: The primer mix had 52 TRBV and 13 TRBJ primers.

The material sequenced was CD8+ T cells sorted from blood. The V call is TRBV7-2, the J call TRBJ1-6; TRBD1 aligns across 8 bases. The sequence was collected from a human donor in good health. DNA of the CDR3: TGTGCCAGCAGCCGCCCCGGACAGGGACGCTCACCCCTCCACTTT. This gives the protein CASSRPGQGRSPLHF.